The sequence of this T cell receptor (beta chain) was determined in a study of cytomegalovirus exposure and HLA in healthy donors. Overall study findings and caveats: An observed cluster of highly shared sequence variants was recorded as a likely sequencing artifact. Researchers counted around 150 TCR beta chains as cytomegalovirus-associated.

As to this clone: Its matching antigen is unknown.

The length of the CDR3 is 11 residues. Germline V gives CDR1 DFQATT, CDR2 SNEGSKA (reference sequence). The ends were cut back, 5 bases at V and 5 bases at J, with 8 bases in the middle. PCR involved 60 Vbeta and 13 Jbeta primers. Sequenced by immunoSEQ multiplex PCR; TCRdb stores in-frame clones only, minus some. Among about 160,000 clones, roughly 79% were seen once, and the ten largest hold approximately 1.5%. Input material: PBMCs. The chain recombines TRBV20-1 with TRBJ2-3; D unclear. The source of this sequence is a man aged 35 to 55 in good health and CMV-seronegative. The CDR3 nucleotides read TGCAGTGCTCCCTCGGGAGATACGCAGTATTTT. Protein: CSAPSGDTQYF.